This T cell receptor beta chain was recovered during a study of read filtering for tumor transcriptome and immune sequencing. Concerning this clonotype: Antigen specificity is unknown.

Study observations and caveats: Even smaller IR-seq throughput identified most shared clonotypes.

From roughly 390 ng of RNA, a library with molecular barcoded alpha/delta and beta/gamma adaptors was made. TCRdb re-called the reads with MiXCR, one entry per CDR3 protein. Counted here are 93,000 or so distinct CDR3 sequences, around a fifth occurring once; the ten biggest clones make up about an eighth. Trimming pared 6 bases from V and 3 bases from J, leaving 15 bases between. The CDR3 is made up of 14 amino acids. The receptor was derived from a donor aged 40 or older with multiple myeloma. The rearrangement links TRBV12-3 or TRBV12-4 to TRBJ2-7; D may correspond to TRBD1 or TRBD2 (5 bases each). The sample taken for sequencing was a population of CD138-negative cells sorted from bone marrow. The CDR3 loop reads CASRSTGTSYEQYF. CDR3 nucleotides: TGTGCCAGCAGATCTACCGGGACCAGCTACGAGCAGTACTTC.